This note documents a single T cell receptor (beta chain) sequence. The clone's antigen remains unknown. No base quality values were provided; no much bigger clone lies one nucleotide off. This entry is derived from a study of control samples from healthy donors and cancer patients (dated by TCRdb to 2020 to 2022). Libraries were prepared through the immunoSEQ multiplex PCR assay. TCRdb carries this immuneACCESS record with in-frame sequences only. Its versions omit some clonotypes, under half of them owing to an unresolved V gene in the studies checked, with the rest unexplained. This sample lists roughly 29,000 clones; about 85% were detected once. Of the sample, approximately 3.9% falls within the top ten clones. The germline V gene supplies CDR1 SGHTA and CDR2 FQGNSA. The CDR3 starts with the cysteine, ends with the phenylalanine, and has 14 residues. Solely the CDR3 DNA is kept, with 42 bases framed from the first base. Compared with germline, V lacks 5 bases and J lacks 4 bases; bases without a gene match: 6.

Sample: formalin-fixed, paraffin-embedded tissue. The rearranged segments are TRBV7-2 and TRBJ2-7; the central 9 bases match TRBD2. The TCR originated in a female donor with melanoma. The CDR3 corresponds to CASSPGLAGYEQYF. The DNA sequence reads TGTGCCAGCAGCCCGGGACTAGCAGGTTACGAGCAGTACTTC. With all but the CDR3 taken from the reference TRBV7-2 and TRBJ2-7 genes, the full variable domain is: GAGVSQSPSNKVTEKGKDVELRCDPISGHTALYWYRQSLGQGLEFLIYFQGNSAPDKSGLPSDRFSAERTGGSVSTLTIQRTQQEDSAVYLCASSPGLAGYEQYFGPGTRLTVT.